This T cell receptor (beta chain) was found in a study of T cell clones after liver transplantation. About the study: At least one year of complete immunosuppression withdrawal without enzymes over twice normal defined tolerance.

Some clones are missing from TCRdb's copy, which holds only in-frame ones; the method was immunoSEQ multiplex PCR. The sample includes some 57,000 clones, around 70% of them seen just once. Trimming pared 3 bases from V and 0 bases from J, leaving 0 bases between. The length of the CDR3 is 11 residues. Per germline, CDR1 SGHVS and CDR2 FQNEAQ. This clone came up a few times. The rearrangement joins TRBV7-8 to TRBJ2-7; D unclear. This receptor was obtained from a human patient who received a liver transplant. A subset of T cells may come from the graft donor. The source material was CD4+ T cells from blood, sampled at the 22-month timepoint. The CDR3 DNA reads TGTGCCAGCAGCTTCTCCTACGAGCAGTACTTC. Residues: CASSFSYEQYF.